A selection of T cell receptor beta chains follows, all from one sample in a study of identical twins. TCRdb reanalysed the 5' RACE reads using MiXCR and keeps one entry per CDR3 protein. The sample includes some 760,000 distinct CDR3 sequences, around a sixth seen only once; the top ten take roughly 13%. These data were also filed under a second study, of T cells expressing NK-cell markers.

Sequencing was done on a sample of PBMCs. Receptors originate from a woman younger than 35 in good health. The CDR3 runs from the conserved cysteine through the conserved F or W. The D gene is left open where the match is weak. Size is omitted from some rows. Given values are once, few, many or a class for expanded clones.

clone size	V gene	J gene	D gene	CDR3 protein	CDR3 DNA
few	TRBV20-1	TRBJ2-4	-	CSASPTRGSGGSGANIQYF	TGCAGTGCTAGTCCCACCCGGGGTTCCGGGGGCTCCGGGGCGAACATTCAGTACTTC
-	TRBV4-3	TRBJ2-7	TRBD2	CASSQDHRREREQYF	TGCGCCAGCAGCCAAGATCACAGGCGGGAGAGGGAGCAGTACTTC
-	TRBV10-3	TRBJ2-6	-	CAISEASGANVLTF	TGTGCCATCAGTGAGGCCTCTGGGGCCAACGTCCTGACTTTC
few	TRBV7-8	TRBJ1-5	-	CASRSDRGNQPQHF	TGTGCCAGCAGATCGGACAGAGGTAATCAGCCCCAGCATTTT
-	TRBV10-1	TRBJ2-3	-	CASSENLVASQYF	TGCGCCAGCAGTGAGAATCTAGTCGCTTCGCAGTATTTT
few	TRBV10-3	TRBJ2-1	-	CAISELAHNEQFF	TGTGCCATCAGTGAGTTGGCTCACAATGAGCAGTTCTTC
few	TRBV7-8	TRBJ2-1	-	CASSLQDFWFF	TGTGCCAGCAGCTTACAGGACTTTTGGTTCTTC
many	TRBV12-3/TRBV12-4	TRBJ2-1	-	CASSLVPNYNEQFF	TGTGCCAGCAGTTTAGTCCCCAATTACAATGAGCAGTTCTTC
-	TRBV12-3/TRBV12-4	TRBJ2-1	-	CASSLEGNSYNEQFF	TGTGCCAGCAGTTTAGAGGGAAACTCCTACAATGAGCAGTTCTTC
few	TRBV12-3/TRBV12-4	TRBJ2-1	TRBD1	CASSSDTGQGFNEQFF	TGTGCCAGCAGTTCAGACACGGGACAGGGTTTCAATGAGCAGTTCTTC